The 22 T cell receptor beta chains below come from one sample, sequenced in a study of OX40 agonist ivuxolimab in advanced cancers. To prepare the library, the immunoSEQ multiplex PCR assay was applied. Sourced from immuneACCESS, this table was stored by TCRdb with only in-frame sequences that have V and J called. A share of the clones is absent; for the studies checked, an unresolved V gene accounts for under half, and the remainder has no known explanation. The sample includes 65,000 to 90,000 clones, with around 82% observed a single time. Jointly, the top ten make up about 5% of the sample. The specimen was CD4+ or CD8+ T cells sorted from blood, collected in a trial of the OX40 agonist ivuxolimab. The receptors originated from an adult with an advanced solid tumor such as melanoma, head and neck, liver or kidney cancer.

V usage is TRBV6-5 and J usage is TRBJ2-7; the match to TRBD1 covers 8 bases. V lost 6 bases, J lost 5 bases, and 12 bases stayed unmatched. The V gene's germline CDR1 is MNHEY and CDR2 SVGAGI. CDR3 length: 15 residues. The DNA of the CDR3 is TGTGCCAGCAGGCAGCGGACAGGGTGGGGCAACGAGCAGTACTTC. Residues: CASRQRTGWGNEQYF.

The chain couples TRBV28 to TRBJ1-1; 9 bases map to TRBD1. This CDR3 contains 17 residues. Germline V gene lookup returns CDR1 MDHEN and CDR2 SYDVKM. The J segment lost 1 base and the V segment lost 5 bases, leaving 11 bases of the junction unmatched. CDR3 DNA sequence: TGTGCCAGCAGTGGAGGGGACAGGGCCTCTACGAACACTGAAGCTTTCTTT. This sequence encodes CASSGGDRASTNTEAFF.

The chain recombines TRBV28 with TRBJ1-2, with 8 positions matching TRBD1. The CDR3 loop spans 14 amino acids. Looked up from germline, CDR1 is MDHEN and CDR2 is SYDVKM. J was trimmed by 0 bases and V by 6 bases; bases with no gene match: 3. This CDR3 is CASRPGQANYGYTF. In DNA, the CDR3 is TGTGCCAGCAGGCCGGGACAGGCTAACTATGGCTACACCTTC.

This clone showed up just once. V is TRBV4-1 and J is TRBJ2-5; no reliable D call. V lost 1 base to trimming and J lost 5 bases, with 14 bases between them. This CDR3 has 15 residues. CDR1 is MGHRA, CDR2 YSYEKL, per germline. The CDR3 sequence is CASSQVITVRETQYF. The CDR3 nucleotides read TGCGCCAGCAGCCAAGTCATCACTGTCAGGGAGACCCAGTACTTC.

This rearrangement joins TRBV5-1 to TRBJ1-2; weak D call: TRBD1 (6 bases). Germline loops: CDR1 SGHRS, CDR2 YFSETQ. This CDR3 spans 14 amino acids. V lost 3 bases to trimming and J lost 2 bases, with 11 bases between them. The CDR3 DNA is TGCGCCAGCAGCTCGTCGACAGGCAACTATGGCTACACCTTC. Translated, it gives CASSSSTGNYGYTF. The full variable domain, completed using reference TRBV5-1 and TRBJ1-2, is KAGVTQTPRYLIKTRGQQVTLSCSPISGHRSVSWYQQTPGQGLQFLFEYFSETQRNKGNFPGRFSGRQFSNSRSEMNVSTLELGDSALYLCASSSSTGNYGYTFGSGTRLTVV.

This clone has just a few counts. DNA for the CDR3: TGTGCCAGCAGCTTAGAGATCTCAGTCGAGCAGTACTTC. Translation gives CASSLEISVEQYF. The chain recombines TRBV7-2 with TRBJ2-7; D is unresolved. The germline CDR1 and CDR2 sequences are SGHTA and FQGNSA. This CDR3 has 13 amino acids. Trimming took off 1 base at V and 6 bases at J, with 10 bases between the two ends.

This clone was seen a handful of times. This specimen includes other DNA sequences encoding the same CDR3. V gene TRBV4-2 combines with J gene TRBJ1-1; TRBD1 matches 8 bases. The CDR3 contains 13 residues. Losses at the gene ends were 4 bases for V and 6 bases for J; bases not matched to a gene: 4. Germline values: CDR1 LGHNA, CDR2 YNFKEQ. The CDR3 DNA sequence: TGTGCCAGCAGCCGGGAGGGACAGGCTGAAGCTTTCTTT. This translates into CASSREGQAEAFF.

The chain couples TRBV11-3 to TRBJ2-7; 7 bases align to TRBD1. CDR3 size: 14 residues. From germline, CDR1 is SGHNT and CDR2 YENEEA. V was clipped by 1 base and J by 2 bases; unmatched bases: 2. The CDR3 nucleotides are TGTGCCAGCAGCTTAGGACAGGGTCCCTACGAGCAGTACTTC. Residues: CASSLGQGPYEQYF.

The chain recombines TRBV27 with TRBJ2-2; D unclear. The CDR3 has 17 amino acids. V dropped 6 bases and J dropped 3 bases, with 20 bases sitting between them. Looked up from germline, CDR1 is MNHEY and CDR2 is SMNVEV (reference sequence). CDR3 amino acids: CASRLYSRGWDTGELFF. Written as DNA, the CDR3 is TGTGCCAGCAGACTTTACTCCAGAGGTTGGGACACCGGGGAGCTGTTTTTT.

This clone was detected only a few times. The chain recombines TRBV29-1 with TRBJ1-6; the D is unclear. V lost 7 bases and J lost 7, with 14 bases in between. The CDR3 extends over 13 amino acids. Germline V lookup: CDR1 SQVTM, CDR2 ANQGSEA. CDR3 loop: CSGLNHRNSPLHF. CDR3 DNA: TGCAGCGGCTTAAATCATCGGAATTCACCCCTCCACTTT.

The chain uses TRBV7-9 and TRBJ2-1; either TRBD1 or TRBD2 may supply D (6 bases each). Between the trimmed V and J ends, which lost 2 bases and 6 bases, there was a span of 11 bases. Per the germline V gene, CDR1 is SEHNR and CDR2 is FQNEAQ (reference sequence). The CDR3 totals 14 residues. This CDR3 is CASSLSGGGNEQFF. In nucleotides, the CDR3 is TGTGCCAGCAGCTTATCAGGAGGGGGCAATGAGCAGTTCTTC. The full variable domain, its missing parts supplied by reference TRBV7-9 and TRBJ2-1, is DTGVSQNPRHKITKRGQNVTFRCDPISEHNRLYWYRQTLGQGPEFLTYFQNEAQLEKSRLLSDRFSAERPKGSFSTLEIQRTEQGDSAMYLCASSLSGGGNEQFFGPGTRLTVL.

The gene calls are TRBV19 and TRBJ2-7, with D perhaps TRBD2 (5 bases). Germline V CDR1 and CDR2: LNHDA, SQIVND (reference sequence). This CDR3 is built from 12 residues. V was clipped by 10 bases and J by 3 bases, with 13 bases between them. CDR3 protein: CATQQSGYEQYF. The CDR3 nucleotides are TGTGCCACCCAACAGAGCGGCTACGAGCAGTACTTC.

The count of this clone is one. The chain uses TRBV19 and TRBJ2-7; 7 bases match TRBD1. CDR1 is LNHDA, CDR2 SQIVND, per germline (reference sequence). The CDR3 runs 16 residues. V shed 3 bases and J 2 bases; nucleotides not matched to a gene: 10. This CDR3 reads CASSILPGQRAYEQYF. The CDR3 region has the DNA TGTGCCAGTAGTATCCTACCGGGACAGAGAGCCTACGAGCAGTACTTC.

CDR3: CASSLYKSEQFF. CDR3 nucleotide sequence: TGTGCCAGCAGCTTATATAAATCTGAGCAGTTCTTC. This chain uses TRBV5-6 with TRBJ2-1; no firm D call. This CDR3 spans 12 amino acids. The germline V gene encodes CDR1 SGHDT and CDR2 YYEEEE. Trimming removed 2 bases from V and 9 bases from J, with 9 bases in between.

The V gene is TRBV7-2, the J gene TRBJ2-1; D is undetermined. V lost 0 bases to trimming and J lost 3 bases, with 3 bases between them. The CDR3 runs to 13 residues. Germline CDR1 and CDR2: SGHTA and FQGNSA. The chain's CDR3 is CASSLARYNEQFF. CDR3 bases: TGTGCCAGCAGCTTAGCTCGCTACAATGAGCAGTTCTTC.

This rearrangement joins TRBV5-1 to TRBJ2-7, with 11 bases lining up with TRBD2. The CDR3 is made up of 14 amino acids. CDR1 SGHRS and CDR2 YFSETQ come from the germline V gene. V shed 4 bases, J shed 4 bases, and the junction held 4 bases outside the gene matches. Here the CDR3 reads CASSPGLAVYEQYF. CDR3 sequence (DNA): TGCGCCAGCAGCCCGGGACTAGCGGTTTACGAGCAGTACTTC.

This clone was seen once. The gene calls are TRBV7-3 and TRBJ2-1, with D possibly TRBD2 on 5 matching bases. V lost 5 bases, J lost 0 bases, and 11 bases lay in between. Germline V gene lookup returns CDR1 SGHTA and CDR2 FQGTGA. The CDR3 length is 15 residues. CDR3 nucleotides: TGTGCCAGCAGCCCGGGGTATAGCTCCTACAATGAGCAGTTCTTC. Its translation: CASSPGYSSYNEQFF.

This clone turned up a few times. The chain uses TRBV5-1 and TRBJ1-1; no firm D call. The V gene lost 3 bases and the J gene lost 3 bases, with 12 bases spanning the gap. Germline V gene lookup returns CDR1 SGHRS and CDR2 YFSETQ. CDR3 length: 14 residues. This CDR3 is CASSYDSWDTEAFF. CDR3 DNA sequence: TGCGCCAGCAGCTACGACTCTTGGGACACTGAAGCTTTCTTT.

The chain links TRBV7-8 to TRBJ1-5; D is uncertain. The V end was cut by 2 bases, the J end by 4 bases, with 12 bases between. Looked up from germline, CDR1 is SGHVS and CDR2 is FQNEAQ. The CDR3 spans 15 residues. The CDR3 region has the DNA TGTGCCAGCAGCTTAAGCACACCTACAAATCAGCCCCAGCATTTT. Its protein is CASSLSTPTNQPQHF.

This clone was counted between two and nine times. This chain joins TRBV2 and TRBJ2-1; 8 bases map to TRBD1. J gave up 5 bases and V 5 bases, and 8 bases lay outside the gene matches. The V gene's germline CDR1 is SNHLY and CDR2 FYNNEI. The CDR3 is 15 residues long. The CDR3 nucleotides read TGTGCCAGCAGTTCCGGACAGGGACAAGACAATGAGCAGTTCTTC. Translated: CASSSGQGQDNEQFF.

The rearrangement links TRBV28 to TRBJ2-1; D might be TRBD2 (5 bases). This CDR3 has 13 amino acids. V shed 2 bases and J shed 6 bases, with 8 bases lying between them. Germline V gene sequence: CDR1 MDHEN, CDR2 SYDVKM. The CDR3 nucleotides are TGTGCCAGCAGTTTAGGCGGGCCCAATGAGCAGTTCTTC. Translated, it gives CASSLGGPNEQFF.

V gene TRBV7-3 combines with J gene TRBJ2-5; tentatively, D is TRBD2 (6 bases). Trimming left V 0 bases short and J 1 base short, with 6 bases between. The CDR3 has 14 residues. The germline V gene has CDR1 SGHTA and CDR2 FQGTGA. In DNA, the CDR3 is TGTGCCAGCAGCTTAACGGAGGGCCAAGAGACCCAGTACTTC. Its protein product is CASSLTEGQETQYF. The full variable domain, completed using reference TRBV7-3 and TRBJ2-5, is GAGVSQTPSNKVTEKGKYVELRCDPISGHTALYWYRQSLGQGPEFLIYFQGTGAADDSGLPNDRFFAVRPEGSVSTLKIQRTERGDSAVYLCASSLTEGQETQYFGPGTRLLVL.